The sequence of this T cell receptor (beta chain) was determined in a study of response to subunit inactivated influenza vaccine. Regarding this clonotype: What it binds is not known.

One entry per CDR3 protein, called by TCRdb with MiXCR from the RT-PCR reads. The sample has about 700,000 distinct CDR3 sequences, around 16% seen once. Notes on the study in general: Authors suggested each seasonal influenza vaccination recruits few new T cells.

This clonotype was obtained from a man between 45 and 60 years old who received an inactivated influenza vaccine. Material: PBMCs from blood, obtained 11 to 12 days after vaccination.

The CDR3: CASSPSPPRNEQFF. CDR3 bases: TGTGCCAGCAGCCCCTCCCCGCCCCGTAATGAGCAGTTCTTC. The gene calls are TRBV7-2 and TRBJ2-1; D is unclear. V was clipped by 5 bases and J by 7 bases, with 15 bases between them. The CDR3 is 14 amino acids. Germline V gene sequence: CDR1 SGHTA, CDR2 FQGNSA.